The 3 T cell receptor beta chains in this list originate from one sample, sequenced in a study of beta chain features in type 1 diabetes (dated by TCRdb to the late 2010s). The research as a whole found: A moderate but significant shortening of TCRB CDR3 length was observed in type 1 diabetes patients in all four CD4+ subsets.

Their cognate antigens are unknown. The receptor library was made with the immunoSEQ multiplex PCR assay. The High Capacity cDNA Reverse Transcription Kit was used to reverse transcribe all of the isolated RNA, meaning that expressed TCRB transcripts were what got sequenced. Held by TCRdb, this immuneACCESS table contains in-frame sequences only and omits some clones. Under half of the omission traces to an unresolved V gene where checked; the cause of the rest is unknown. This sample is represented by some 660,000 clones; more than 12% of them were singletons. The ten most abundant clones make up 0.03% to 0.04% of the sample. What was sequenced was naive CD4+ T cells from blood. What this sample's cell subset or site label stands for: true naive CD4+ T cells. The origin of the receptors is a young man with type 1 diabetes.

This clone occurred a few times. The chain couples TRBV30 to TRBJ1-2; D is uncertain. Trimming shortened V by 0 bases and J by 6 bases, and 11 bases separated the two germline ends. Germline V CDR1 and CDR2: GTSNPN, SVGIG (reference sequence). The CDR3 has 13 amino acids. The CDR3 here is CAWSVQAGHGYTF. CDR3 bases: TGTGCCTGGAGTGTACAAGCTGGCCATGGCTACACCTTC.

The chain combines TRBV29-1 with TRBJ2-5, with 8 nucleotides matching TRBD2. Trimming took 6 bases from V and 2 from J; bases not matched to a gene: 14. This CDR3 contains 16 residues. Germline assignment: CDR1 SQVTM and CDR2 ANQGSEA. In nucleotides, the CDR3 is TGCAGCGTCCCCCCCCCGGCTAGCGGGTTACAAGAGACCCAGTACTTC. Its protein product is CSVPPPASGLQETQYF.

The chain uses TRBV5-1 and TRBJ2-7; D unclear. V was clipped by 0 bases and J by 5 bases, with 15 bases between them. Germline-derived CDR1 and CDR2 are SGHRS and YFSETQ. This CDR3 has 15 amino acids. The CDR3 sequence: CASSLARLLGNEQYF. The CDR3 DNA reads TGCGCCAGCAGCTTGGCCCGACTTCTGGGGAACGAGCAGTACTTC.